This T cell receptor beta chain is drawn from a study of cytomegalovirus exposure and HLA in healthy donors. Study results and caveats: In vitro work confirmed that three CMV-associated chains recognize CMV antigens. Later on, an analysis showed TCR association rates differing by HLA locus, with DRB1 the most and HLA-C the fewest. Cytomegalovirus association was listed for about 150 TCR beta chains.

Germline V gene lookup returns CDR1 MNHEY and CDR2 SMNVEV (reference sequence). CDR3 length equals 15 residues. V lost 5 bases to trimming and J lost 9 bases, with 22 bases between them. On this clone: The antigen is undetermined.

13 Jbeta primers and 60 Vbeta primers were used for the PCR. TCRdb's copy holds only in-frame clones and misses some; the assay was immunoSEQ multiplex PCR. This sample has about 200,000 clones, with over 80% found just once. Specimen: PBMCs. The chain couples TRBV27 to TRBJ1-2; D remains ambiguous. The source is a man aged 25-45 years in good health and CMV-seronegative. The CDR3 bases are TGTGCCAGCAGTCCGGAGGTGCGACCGACTATGAGCTACACCTTC. Encoded protein: CASSPEVRPTMSYTF.